This TCR beta chain was obtained from a study of response to subunit inactivated influenza vaccine. General study results and limits: Authors suggested that a seasonal influenza vaccination recruits few new T cells each time.

TCRdb recomputed calls from the RT-PCR reads with MiXCR, one row per CDR3 protein. The table includes approximately 680,000 distinct CDR3 sequences, around 14% detected once. Comment on this clonotype: Its antigen is currently unknown.

Germline lookup yields CDR1 DFQATT and CDR2 SNEGSKA (reference sequence). V was cut by 3 bases and J by 1 base, with 12 bases left in between. The CDR3 has 14 residues. Sample: PBMCs from blood, taken about 11 days after vaccination. This TCR derives from a man aged 50-60 years who received an inactivated influenza vaccine. J is TRBJ1-1 and V is TRBV20-1; D remains unclear. The CDR3 region is CSASQGWSNTEAFF. For the CDR3, the DNA is TGCAGTGCTAGTCAAGGGTGGTCGAACACTGAAGCTTTCTTT.